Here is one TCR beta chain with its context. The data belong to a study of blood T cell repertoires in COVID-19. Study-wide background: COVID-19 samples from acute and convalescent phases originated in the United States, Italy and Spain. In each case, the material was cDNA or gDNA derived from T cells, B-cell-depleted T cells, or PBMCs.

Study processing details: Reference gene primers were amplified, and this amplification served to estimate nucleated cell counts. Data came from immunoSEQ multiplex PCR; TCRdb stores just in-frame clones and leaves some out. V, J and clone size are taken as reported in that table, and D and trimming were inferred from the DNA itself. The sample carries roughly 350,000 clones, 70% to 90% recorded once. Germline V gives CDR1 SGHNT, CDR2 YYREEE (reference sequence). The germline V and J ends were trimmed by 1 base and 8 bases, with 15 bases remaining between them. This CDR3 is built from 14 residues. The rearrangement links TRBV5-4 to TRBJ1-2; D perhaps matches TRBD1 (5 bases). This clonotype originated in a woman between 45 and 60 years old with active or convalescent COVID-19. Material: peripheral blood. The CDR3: CASSLPTGGRGYTF. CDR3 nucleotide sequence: TGTGCCAGCAGCTTGCCTACGGGGGGGAGGGGCTACACCTTC.